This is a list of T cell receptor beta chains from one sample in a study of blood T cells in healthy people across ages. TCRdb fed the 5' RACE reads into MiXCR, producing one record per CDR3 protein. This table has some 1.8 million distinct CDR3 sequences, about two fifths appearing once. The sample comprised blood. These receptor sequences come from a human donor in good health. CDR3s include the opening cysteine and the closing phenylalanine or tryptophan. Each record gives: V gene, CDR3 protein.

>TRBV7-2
CASSPRTGDNYGYTF
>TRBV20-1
CSVPGTSVYNEQFF
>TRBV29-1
CSVSFGQGGSEQFF
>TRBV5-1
CASSKLASDTQYF
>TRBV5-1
CASSLTRAGAHEQYF
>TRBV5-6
CASSRMSRTYNEQFF
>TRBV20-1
CSARDQRATNEKLFF
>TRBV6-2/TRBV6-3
CASTSPRRAYYGYTF
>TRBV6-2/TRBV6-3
CASSWDRGYTEAFF
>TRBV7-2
CASSRGPSDGYTF
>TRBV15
CATAPVYTDTQYF
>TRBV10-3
CAISELWLETQYF
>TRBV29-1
CSVGLREDSPLHF
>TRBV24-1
CATSAPGQGNEQYF
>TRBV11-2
CASSLEGQTHEKRFF
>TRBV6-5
CANKDILRTEAFF
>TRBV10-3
CAISEWGNEQYF